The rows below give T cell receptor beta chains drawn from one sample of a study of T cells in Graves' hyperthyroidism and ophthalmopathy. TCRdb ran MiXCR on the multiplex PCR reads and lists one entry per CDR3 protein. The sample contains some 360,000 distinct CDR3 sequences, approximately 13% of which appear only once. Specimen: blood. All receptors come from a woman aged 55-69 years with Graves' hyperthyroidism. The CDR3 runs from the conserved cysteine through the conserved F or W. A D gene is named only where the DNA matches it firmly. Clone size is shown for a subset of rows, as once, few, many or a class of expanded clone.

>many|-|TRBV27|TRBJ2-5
CASSLDNGETQYF
TGTGCCAGCAGTTTAGACAACGGGGAGACCCAGTACTTC
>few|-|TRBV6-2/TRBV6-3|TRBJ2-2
CASSLQATGELFF
TGTGCCAGCAGTCTACAGGCGACCGGGGAGCTGTTTTTT
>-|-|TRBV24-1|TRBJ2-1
CATSDLQSGQSYNEQFF
TGTGCCACCAGTGATTTGCAATCGGGACAATCCTACAATGAGCAGTTCTTC
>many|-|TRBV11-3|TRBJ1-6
CASSRPVGGSPLHF
TGTGCCAGCAGCCGCCCCGTCGGCGGTTCACCCCTCCACTTT
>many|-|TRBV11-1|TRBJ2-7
CASPRDHYEQYF
TGTGCGAGCCCCAGGGACCACTACGAGCAGTACTTC
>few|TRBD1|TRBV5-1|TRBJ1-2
CASSLSRQGVYTF
TGCGCCAGCAGCTTGTCGCGACAGGGAGTTTACACCTTC
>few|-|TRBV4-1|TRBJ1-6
CASSQDGGAGNSPLHF
TGCGCCAGCAGCCAAGATGGAGGGGCGGGTAATTCACCCCTCCACTTT
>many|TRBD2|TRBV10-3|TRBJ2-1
CATLLAGLNEQFF
TGTGCCACCCTACTAGCGGGATTGAATGAGCAGTTCTTC
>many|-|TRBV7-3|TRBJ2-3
CASSSMDGQDTQYF
TGTGCCAGCAGCTCGATGGACGGTCAAGATACGCAGTATTTT
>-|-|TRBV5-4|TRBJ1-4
CASSFPNNEKLFF
TGTGCCAGCAGCTTCCCCAATAATGAAAAACTGTTTTTT
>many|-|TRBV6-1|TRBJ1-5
CASSLQEGNQPQHF
TGTGCCAGCAGTTTACAGGAAGGGAATCAGCCCCAGCATTTT
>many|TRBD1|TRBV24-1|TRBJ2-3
CATSEETGTASDTQYF
TGTGCCACCAGTGAAGAGACCGGGACAGCCTCAGATACGCAGTATTTT
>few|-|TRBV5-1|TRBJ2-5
CASSLADGQETQYF
TGCGCCAGCAGCTTGGCGGACGGACAAGAGACCCAGTACTTC
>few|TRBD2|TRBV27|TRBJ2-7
CASSGRLAGTDEQYF
TGTGCCAGCAGTGGGCGACTAGCGGGAACGGACGAGCAGTACTTC
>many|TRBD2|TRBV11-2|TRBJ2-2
CASSFRTSGRENTGELFF
TGTGCCAGCAGCTTCCGTACTAGCGGGAGGGAGAACACCGGGGAGCTGTTTTTT
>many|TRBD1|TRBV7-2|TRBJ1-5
CASSSPGQGMYGLIQPQHF
TGTGCCAGCAGCTCTCCGGGACAGGGGATGTATGGGCTAATTCAGCCCCAGCATTTT
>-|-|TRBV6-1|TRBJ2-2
CASSPRPNTGELFF
TGTGCCAGCAGTCCCCGTCCTAACACCGGGGAGCTGTTTTTT
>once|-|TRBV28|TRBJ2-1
CASSRVGTHNEQFF
TGTGCCAGCAGTCGGGTGGGGACCCACAATGAGCAGTTCTTC
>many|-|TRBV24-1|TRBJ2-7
CATSDTGLHEQYF
TGTGCCACCAGTGACACAGGGTTACACGAGCAGTACTTC
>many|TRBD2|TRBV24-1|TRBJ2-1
CATSDELAGGYNEQFF
TGTGCCACCAGTGATGAACTAGCGGGAGGATACAATGAGCAGTTCTTC
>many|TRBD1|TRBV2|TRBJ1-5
CASSQQGMNQPQHF
TGTGCCAGCAGTCAACAGGGGATGAATCAGCCCCAGCATTTT
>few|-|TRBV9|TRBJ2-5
CASSAPSKETQYF
TGTGCCAGCAGCGCCCCCTCCAAAGAGACCCAGTACTTC
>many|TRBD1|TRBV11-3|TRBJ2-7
CASSLGDRAYEQYF
TGTGCCAGCAGCTTAGGGGACAGGGCCTACGAGCAGTACTTC
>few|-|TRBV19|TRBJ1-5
CASTAGGDGPQHF
TGTGCCAGTACCGCTGGGGGGGACGGGCCCCAGCATTTT
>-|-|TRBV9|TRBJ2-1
CASSVASDEQFF
TGTGCCAGCAGCGTAGCTAGTGATGAGCAGTTCTTC
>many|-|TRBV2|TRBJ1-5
CASQDSPNQPQHF
TGTGCCAGCCAGGACAGCCCAAATCAGCCCCAGCATTTT
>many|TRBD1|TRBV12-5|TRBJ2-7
CASGLDPGTGLYEQYF
TGTGCTAGTGGTTTGGACCCCGGGACAGGGCTCTACGAGCAGTACTTC
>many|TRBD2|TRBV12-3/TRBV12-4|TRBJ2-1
CASRQPLTSGRNEQFF
TGTGCCAGCAGACAACCCCTGACTAGCGGACGCAATGAGCAGTTCTTC
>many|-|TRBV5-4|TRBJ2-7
CASSLDVTGIYEQYF
TGTGCCAGCAGCTTGGACGTGACGGGGATCTACGAGCAGTACTTC
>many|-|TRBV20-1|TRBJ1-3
CSARDRDLKLSGNTIYF
TGCAGTGCTAGAGATCGGGACCTTAAGTTGTCTGGAAACACCATATATTTT
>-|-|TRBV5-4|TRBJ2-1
CASSPRSGSRNNEQFF
TGTGCCAGCAGCCCGCGATCCGGGTCCCGAAACAATGAGCAGTTCTTC
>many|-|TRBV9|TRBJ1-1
CASSVGGGSNTEAFF
TGTGCCAGCAGCGTAGGCGGAGGGTCGAACACTGAAGCTTTCTTT
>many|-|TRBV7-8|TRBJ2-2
CASSLGILRDRWADTGELFF
TGTGCCAGCAGCTTAGGTATTCTTAGGGATAGATGGGCTGACACCGGGGAGCTGTTTTTT
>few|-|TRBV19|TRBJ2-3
CATRRGGRTSTDTQYF
TGTGCCACCCGTAGGGGGGGCAGAACTAGCACAGATACGCAGTATTTT
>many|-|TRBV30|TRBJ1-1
CAWRPNWNTEAFF
TGTGCCTGGAGACCCAACTGGAACACTGAAGCTTTCTTT
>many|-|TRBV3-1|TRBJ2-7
CASSQRSTSYEQYF
TGTGCCAGCAGCCAACGGAGTACATCTTACGAGCAGTACTTC
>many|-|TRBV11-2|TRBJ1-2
CASSLLSGRNGYTF
TGTGCCAGCAGCTTACTGTCCGGGAGGAATGGCTACACCTTC
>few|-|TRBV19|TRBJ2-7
CASSLLDGPTYEQYF
TGTGCCAGTAGTCTACTTGACGGGCCGACCTACGAGCAGTACTTC
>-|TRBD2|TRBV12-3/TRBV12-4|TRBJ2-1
CASSSSGARNEQFF
TGTGCCAGCAGTTCTAGCGGGGCCAGGAATGAGCAGTTCTTC
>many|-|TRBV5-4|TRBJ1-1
CASSFPGTEAFF
TGTGCCAGCAGCTTTCCGGGTACTGAAGCTTTCTTT